The rows below give T cell receptor beta chains drawn from one sample of a study of T cells in Graves' hyperthyroidism and ophthalmopathy. Using its own MiXCR run on the multiplex PCR reads, TCRdb lists one record per CDR3 protein. Seen here are 620,000 or so distinct CDR3 sequences, roughly 15% observed once, and the top ten hold about 12%. Sequenced sample: blood. The receptors come from a woman aged 45-60 years with Graves' ophthalmopathy. Each CDR3 is given with its conserved first and last residue. The order of the fields is V gene, D gene, clone size, J gene, CDR3 protein, CDR3 DNA. D genes are given only for firm matches. For some rows the clone size is stated as once, few or many, or as a class when expanded; others skip it.

TRBV10-3	TRBD2	few	TRBJ2-1	CAISVSGNYNEQFF	TGTGCCATCAGCGTAAGCGGGAACTACAATGAGCAGTTCTTC
TRBV28	TRBD1	many	TRBJ1-5	CASNVDRGNQPQHF	TGTGCCAGCAACGTAGACAGGGGGAATCAGCCCCAGCATTTT
TRBV29-1	TRBD1	many	TRBJ1-1	CSATGWVTEAFF	TGCAGCGCGACAGGGTGGGTCACTGAAGCTTTCTTT
TRBV6-4	NA	NA	TRBJ2-2	CASSASFNTGELFF	TGTGCCAGCAGTGCTTCATTCAACACCGGGGAGCTGTTTTTT
TRBV7-2	NA	many	TRBJ1-5	CASRATVRDQPQHF	TGTGCCAGCAGGGCGACAGTTAGGGATCAGCCCCAGCATTTT
TRBV7-8	NA	many	TRBJ2-7	CASSSPDYNEQYF	TGTGCCAGCAGCTCCCCCGACTACAACGAGCAGTACTTC
TRBV6-2/TRBV6-3	NA	NA	TRBJ1-6	CASSHDTGNSPLHF	TGTGCCAGCAGCCACGACACCGGTAATTCACCCCTCCACTTT
TRBV4-3	NA	few	TRBJ2-7	CASSQGVRGMREQYF	TGCGCCAGCAGCCAAGGGGTGCGGGGTATGCGCGAGCAGTACTTC
TRBV20-1	TRBD1	NA	TRBJ2-6	CSAEAGQGAAHGANVLTF	TGCAGTGCCGAAGCGGGACAGGGGGCAGCGCATGGGGCCAACGTCCTGACTTTC
TRBV12-3/TRBV12-4	NA	many	TRBJ2-7	CASSALASELISYEQYF	TGTGCCAGCAGCGCTCTGGCTAGCGAACTGATATCCTACGAGCAGTACTTC
TRBV20-1	TRBD2	many	TRBJ2-7	CSVYPGTSATYEQYF	TGCAGTGTGTATCCCGGGACTAGCGCTACCTACGAGCAGTACTTC
TRBV6-2/TRBV6-3	NA	many	TRBJ1-2	CASSGFPGESYGYTF	TGTGCCAGCAGCGGCTTTCCAGGGGAGAGCTATGGCTACACCTTC
TRBV10-3	NA	NA	TRBJ2-1	CAISNRDDEQFF	TGTGCCATCAGCAACAGGGACGATGAGCAGTTCTTC
TRBV20-1	TRBD1	NA	TRBJ2-5	CSARTGTTETQYF	TGCAGTGCTAGGACAGGGACGACGGAGACCCAGTACTTC
TRBV30	TRBD2	many	TRBJ2-2	CAWSTSAGELFF	TGTGCCTGGAGTACTAGCGCCGGGGAGCTGTTTTTT
TRBV5-5	TRBD1	few	TRBJ2-1	CASSSHPRDRVYNEQFF	TGTGCCAGCAGCTCACATCCTCGGGACAGGGTTTACAATGAGCAGTTCTTC
TRBV2	NA	NA	TRBJ1-4	CASMVQVNEKLFF	TGTGCCAGCATGGTACAGGTTAATGAAAAACTGTTTTTT
TRBV19	TRBD2	NA	TRBJ2-1	CASGLAGVHGEQFF	TGTGCCAGTGGACTAGCGGGGGTGCACGGTGAGCAGTTCTTC
TRBV20-1	TRBD1	NA	TRBJ2-2	CSARDSRTGYTGELFF	TGCAGTGCTAGAGATTCGAGGACAGGGTACACCGGGGAGCTGTTTTTT
TRBV20-1	NA	many	TRBJ1-1	CSANPGGGGSYTEAFF	TGCAGTGCTAACCCGGGGGGCGGAGGGAGTTACACTGAAGCTTTCTTT
TRBV28	TRBD2	many	TRBJ2-3	CASSLAGYGTDTQYF	TGTGCCAGCAGCTTAGCGGGATATGGCACAGATACGCAGTATTTT
TRBV29-1	NA	few	TRBJ1-2	CSVEDAAGVLYGYTF	TGCAGCGTTGAAGATGCGGCAGGGGTCCTCTATGGCTACACCTTC
TRBV5-1	NA	many	TRBJ1-1	CASSPLLGREFNTEAFF	TGCGCCAGCAGCCCCTTGCTTGGGAGGGAGTTCAACACTGAAGCTTTCTTT
TRBV24-1	TRBD2	many	TRBJ2-1	CATSKLAGVLNEQFF	TGTGCCACCAGCAAACTAGCGGGAGTCCTGAATGAGCAGTTCTTC
TRBV11-2	NA	many	TRBJ2-7	CASRSEGDEQYF	TGTGCCAGCAGGAGTGAGGGGGATGAGCAGTACTTC
TRBV27	NA	few	TRBJ1-5	CASSLRGRGQPQHF	TGTGCCAGCAGTTTACGGGGAAGAGGACAGCCCCAGCATTTT
TRBV11-3	TRBD1	many	TRBJ2-1	CASSLTTGGSEQFF	TGTGCCAGCAGCTTAACAACAGGGGGCAGTGAGCAGTTCTTC
TRBV29-1	TRBD2	NA	TRBJ2-3	CSSGEDTRYF	TGCAGCAGCGGGGAAGATACGCGGTATTTT
TRBV20-1	TRBD2	many	TRBJ2-3	CSARDGGRAKDTQYF	TGCAGTGCTAGAGATGGTGGGAGGGCCAAAGATACGCAGTATTTT
TRBV2	TRBD1	many	TRBJ1-1	CASVAGTVNTEAFF	TGTGCCAGCGTCGCCGGGACAGTAAACACTGAAGCTTTCTTT
TRBV5-1	NA	many	TRBJ2-1	CASSRIKWDFLKDNEQFF	TGCGCCAGCAGCCGCATAAAGTGGGACTTCCTTAAGGACAATGAGCAGTTCTTC
TRBV29-1	TRBD2	NA	TRBJ2-1	CSARTISGKQTNNEQFF	TGCAGCGCCAGAACCATTAGCGGGAAACAAACAAACAATGAGCAGTTCTTC
TRBV11-2	TRBD2	many	TRBJ2-5	CASSLELAGGPMEETQYF	TGTGCCAGCAGCTTAGAACTAGCGGGGGGGCCCATGGAGGAGACCCAGTACTTC
TRBV20-1	TRBD1	NA	TRBJ1-6	CSALRTGWDSPLHF	TGCAGTGCTCTCCGGACAGGTTGGGATTCACCCCTCCACTTT
TRBV27	NA	many	TRBJ1-5	CASSLDGTLNQPQHF	TGTGCCAGCAGTTTAGACGGGACTTTGAATCAGCCCCAGCATTTT
TRBV20-1	NA	many	TRBJ2-1	CSAPGGKGSYNEQFF	TGCAGTGCCCCAGGGGGGAAAGGCTCCTACAATGAGCAGTTCTTC
TRBV30	NA	few	TRBJ2-3	CASDIRGGTDTQYF	TGTGCCTCCGACATCAGGGGTGGCACAGATACGCAGTATTTT
TRBV30	NA	many	TRBJ1-5	CAWSVGVFSNQPQHF	TGTGCCTGGAGTGTAGGGGTTTTTAGCAATCAGCCCCAGCATTTT
TRBV28	TRBD1	few	TRBJ1-6	CASSFGDRGHYNSPLHF	TGTGCCAGCAGTTTCGGGGACAGGGGACACTATAATTCACCCCTCCACTTT
TRBV6-1	NA	many	TRBJ2-7	CASSDHRTYEQYF	TGTGCCAGCAGTGACCACAGGACCTACGAGCAGTACTTC
TRBV12-3/TRBV12-4	TRBD1	many	TRBJ2-6	CASSFAGTGPREFSGANVLTF	TGTGCCAGCAGTTTCGCCGGGACAGGGCCTCGTGAATTCTCTGGGGCCAACGTCCTGACTTTC
TRBV11-3	NA	many	TRBJ1-1	CASSAREGTEAFF	TGTGCCAGCAGCGCCCGAGAGGGCACTGAAGCTTTCTTT
TRBV12-3/TRBV12-4	TRBD1	many	TRBJ1-2	CASSFPDRGGYTF	TGTGCCAGCAGTTTCCCAGACAGGGGTGGCTACACCTTC
TRBV9	TRBD1	many	TRBJ2-3	CASSPGGLSTDTQYF	TGTGCCAGCAGCCCAGGGGGCCTAAGCACAGATACGCAGTATTTT
TRBV7-8	TRBD1	few	TRBJ2-5	CASSLLMGQTFQETQYF	TGTGCCAGCAGCTTACTGATGGGACAGACTTTTCAAGAGACCCAGTACTTC
TRBV20-1	NA	few	TRBJ2-1	CSASSRYNEQFF	TGCAGTGCTAGCAGTCGGTACAATGAGCAGTTCTTC
TRBV24-1	NA	NA	TRBJ2-2	CATSDLGGGYTGELFF	TGTGCCACCAGTGATTTGGGAGGGGGCTACACCGGGGAGCTGTTTTTT
TRBV12-3/TRBV12-4	TRBD1	NA	TRBJ1-6	CASRTGVLTRSPLHF	TGTGCCAGCCGGACAGGGGTTTTAACGCGATCACCCCTCCACTTT
TRBV29-1	TRBD2	few	TRBJ2-7	CSVGGGSGSNYEQYF	TGCAGCGTTGGGGGTGGTAGCGGGAGCAACTACGAGCAGTACTTC
TRBV20-1	TRBD2	NA	TRBJ2-7	CSARVRREGREQYF	TGCAGTGCTAGAGTCAGGCGGGAGGGCCGCGAGCAGTACTTC
TRBV6-1	NA	many	TRBJ1-1	CASSTKNTEAFF	TGTGCCAGCAGTACAAAGAACACTGAAGCTTTCTTT